This is a list of T cell receptor beta chains from one sample in a study of T cells in Graves' hyperthyroidism and ophthalmopathy. Via MiXCR, TCRdb re-called the multiplex PCR reads, giving one row per CDR3 protein. Of 300,000 to 350,000 distinct CDR3 sequences in the sample, roughly 17% are singletons; the top ten hold approximately 33%. Sequenced input: blood. These receptors came from a man younger than 45 with Graves' hyperthyroidism. Each CDR3 is given with its conserved first and last residue. D genes are given only for firm matches. The listing skips clone size in some rows; elsewhere it reads once, few, many or a size class.

J,D,size,V,DNA,CDR3
TRBJ2-2,TRBD1,many,TRBV2,TGTGCCAGTTGCCGGGACAGGAACACCGGGGAGCTGTTTTTT,CASCRDRNTGELFF
TRBJ2-7,NA,many,TRBV27,TGTGCCAGCAGATTGGGGGCCCACTACGAGCAGTACTTC,CASRLGAHYEQYF
TRBJ2-7,NA,NA,TRBV10-3,TGTGCCATCAGCCGACTAGCCTACGAGCAGTACTTC,CAISRLAYEQYF
TRBJ2-5,NA,many,TRBV20-1,TGCAGTGCTAGAGCCCCGGGCCTACTCTTTCTAGAGACCCAGTACTTC,CSARAPGLLFLETQYF
TRBJ2-1,TRBD2,many,TRBV12-3/TRBV12-4,TGTGCCAGCAGTCCACGACCCCCCGGTCGAGCGGGAGGGAGGAATGAGCAGTTCTTC,CASSPRPPGRAGGRNEQFF
TRBJ2-1,TRBD2,NA,TRBV10-3,TGTGCCATCAGTGACGACGGGAGGGCCACCTACAATGAGCAGTTCTTC,CAISDDGRATYNEQFF
TRBJ2-2,NA,few,TRBV2,TGTGCCAGCCGGGACACCCGAGGATGGACCGGGGAGCTGTTTTTT,CASRDTRGWTGELFF
TRBJ1-4,TRBD1,NA,TRBV11-2,TGTGCCAGCAGCCGCCCACCCCAGGGGGCGGGTGAAAAACTGTTTTTT,CASSRPPQGAGEKLFF
TRBJ1-1,NA,NA,TRBV27,TGTGCCAGCAGTAAGGGACGGGAGAACACTGAAGCTTTCTTT,CASSKGRENTEAFF
TRBJ1-2,NA,many,TRBV2,TGTGCCAGCAGGAGGGAGGGAGGTGGCTACACCTTC,CASRREGGGYTF
TRBJ2-5,NA,many,TRBV11-2,TGTGCCAGCAGCTTAGGGAGGGAGACCCAGTACTTC,CASSLGRETQYF
TRBJ2-1,NA,many,TRBV24-1,TGTGCCACCCAGGGAGGCTCCTACAATGAGCAGTTCTTC,CATQGGSYNEQFF
TRBJ2-3,NA,NA,TRBV5-1,TGCGCCAGCAGCTCGTCCTTGGGCACAGATACGCAGTATTTT,CASSSSLGTDTQYF
TRBJ2-1,TRBD1,NA,TRBV19,TGTGCCAGTAGTACGGGACAGGGGTTCCCAGGGGAGCAGTTCTTC,CASSTGQGFPGEQFF
TRBJ2-3,TRBD1,NA,TRBV5-1,TGCGCCAGCAGCTCCGGGACAGGGAGCACAGATACGCAGTATTTT,CASSSGTGSTDTQYF
TRBJ2-1,TRBD2,many,TRBV11-2,TGTGCCAGCAGCTTAGGTCACCTTAGCGGGAGAGCCGAGGACAATGAGCAGTTCTTC,CASSLGHLSGRAEDNEQFF
TRBJ1-4,NA,many,TRBV2,TGTGCCAGCAGCGGAACGCTCACAGGGTCTAATGAAAAACTGTTTTTT,CASSGTLTGSNEKLFF
TRBJ2-6,NA,NA,TRBV20-1,TGCAGTGCTCCCAGGGTGACTGGGGCCAACGTCCTGACTTTC,CSAPRVTGANVLTF
TRBJ1-2,NA,once,TRBV7-2,TGTGCCAGCAGCGACAACATCCGGGGCTACACCTTC,CASSDNIRGYTF
TRBJ2-3,TRBD2,many,TRBV20-1,TGCAGTGCTAGTCTGCAGGCCCTACTAGCGGGGGATCTCACAGATACGCAGTATTTT,CSASLQALLAGDLTDTQYF
TRBJ2-4,NA,many,TRBV30,TGTGCCTGGAGTGGTCTCCCCAAAACCAAAAACATTCAGTACTTC,CAWSGLPKTKNIQYF
TRBJ2-4,NA,few,TRBV3-1,TGTGCCAGCAGTCCCGAGGGGGGGTCAGCCAAAAACATTCAGTACTTC,CASSPEGGSAKNIQYF
TRBJ2-3,NA,NA,TRBV29-1,TGCAGCACCGAAACCGAAGGGGGCACAGATACGCAGTATTTT,CSTETEGGTDTQYF
TRBJ1-1,NA,many,TRBV6-1,TGTGCCAGCAGTTTCCGGGCCGCCGCCGACACTGAAGCTTTCTTT,CASSFRAAADTEAFF
TRBJ2-3,NA,many,TRBV20-1,TGCAGTGCTTCACAGACCCGTGGCGACACAGATACGCAGTATTTT,CSASQTRGDTDTQYF
TRBJ2-1,TRBD1,many,TRBV11-3,TGTGCCAGCAGCCGGGGCAGGGGGTACTACAATGAGCAGTTCTTC,CASSRGRGYYNEQFF
TRBJ1-5,TRBD1,few,TRBV12-3/TRBV12-4,TGTGCCAGCAGCTACAGGACAGGGGGCGGGTCGCAGCCCCAGCATTTT,CASSYRTGGGSQPQHF
TRBJ2-1,NA,many,TRBV7-2,TGTGCCAGCAGCTTAGCTTGGGGCAATGAGCAGTTCTTC,CASSLAWGNEQFF
TRBJ1-1,TRBD1,NA,TRBV7-6,TGTGCCAGCAGCTTGGGACGGGGACAGGCTTCGAACACTGAAGCTTTCTTT,CASSLGRGQASNTEAFF
TRBJ1-5,NA,NA,TRBV15,TGTGCCACCAGCTCGGAGATGAATCAGCCCCAGCATTTT,CATSSEMNQPQHF
TRBJ2-3,TRBD2,few,TRBV24-1,TGTGCCACCAGTGACCGAGCGGGAGGGCGTCCGGGTACGCAGTATTTT,CATSDRAGGRPGTQYF
TRBJ1-5,NA,many,TRBV20-1,TGCAGTGTCCCTGATCTCGAAGGCAATCAGCCCCAGCATTTT,CSVPDLEGNQPQHF
TRBJ2-3,TRBD2,NA,TRBV29-1,TGCAGCGTAAGCGGGGCAGGCACAGATACGCAGTATTTT,CSVSGAGTDTQYF
TRBJ2-2,NA,many,TRBV7-2,TGTGCCAGCAGCTACCAAATCACCGGGGAGCTGTTTTTT,CASSYQITGELFF
TRBJ2-1,TRBD2,many,TRBV7-2,TGTGCCAGCAGCCCTCAGACTAGCGGGTTTGAGCAGTTCTTC,CASSPQTSGFEQFF
TRBJ2-2,TRBD1,many,TRBV24-1,TGTGCCACCAGTGAACCGGGGACAGGGGAAGGGGAGCTGTTTTTT,CATSEPGTGEGELFF
TRBJ2-7,TRBD1,many,TRBV5-5,TGTGCCAGCAGCTCCGGGACAGCCTACGAGCAGTACTTC,CASSSGTAYEQYF
TRBJ2-3,TRBD1,NA,TRBV5-6,TGTGCCAGCAAGGGACAGAACACAGATACGCAGTATTTT,CASKGQNTDTQYF
TRBJ2-1,TRBD2,few,TRBV6-1,TGTGCCAGCACGGAGCGGGGGTCCTACAATGAGCAGTTCTTC,CASTERGSYNEQFF
TRBJ2-1,TRBD2,many,TRBV7-2,TGTGCCAGCAGCTCTAGCGGGGCCACCTACAATGAGCAGTTCTTC,CASSSSGATYNEQFF
TRBJ2-7,NA,NA,TRBV5-1,TGCGCCAGCAGCCCCACCGGGACCCCCGCCGTCTACGAGCAGTACTTC,CASSPTGTPAVYEQYF
TRBJ2-1,NA,many,TRBV12-3/TRBV12-4,TGTGCCAGCAGTTTCTCGACCTATGAGCAGTTCTTC,CASSFSTYEQFF
TRBJ2-5,NA,NA,TRBV4-1,TGCGCCAGCAGTATACTCCGGCGGGAGACCCAGTACTTC,CASSILRRETQYF
TRBJ2-5,TRBD2,NA,TRBV5-1,TGCGCCAGCAGTCGGGAGGGCCGGGAGACCCAGTACTTC,CASSREGRETQYF
TRBJ1-6,NA,few,TRBV20-1,TGCAGTGCTAGAGAAGTTTCCGCGGGGGGTGAAACGGATTCACCCCTCCACTTT,CSAREVSAGGETDSPLHF